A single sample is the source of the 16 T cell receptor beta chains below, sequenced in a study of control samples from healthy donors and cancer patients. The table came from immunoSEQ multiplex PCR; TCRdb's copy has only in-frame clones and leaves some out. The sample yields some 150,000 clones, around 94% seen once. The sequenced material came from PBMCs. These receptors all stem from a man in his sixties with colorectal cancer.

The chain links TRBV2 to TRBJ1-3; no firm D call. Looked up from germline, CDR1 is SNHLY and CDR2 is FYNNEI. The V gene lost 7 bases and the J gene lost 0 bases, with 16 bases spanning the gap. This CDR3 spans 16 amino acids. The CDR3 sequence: CASTDSAGPSGNTIYF. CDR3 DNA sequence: TGTGCCAGCACCGATTCCGCCGGACCCTCTGGAAACACCATATATTTT.

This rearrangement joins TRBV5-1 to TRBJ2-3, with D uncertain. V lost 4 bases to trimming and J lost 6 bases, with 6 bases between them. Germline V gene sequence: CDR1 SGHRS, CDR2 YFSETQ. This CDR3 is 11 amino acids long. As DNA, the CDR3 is TGCGCCAGCAGCCACGAGGATACGCAGTATTTT. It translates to CASSHEDTQYF.

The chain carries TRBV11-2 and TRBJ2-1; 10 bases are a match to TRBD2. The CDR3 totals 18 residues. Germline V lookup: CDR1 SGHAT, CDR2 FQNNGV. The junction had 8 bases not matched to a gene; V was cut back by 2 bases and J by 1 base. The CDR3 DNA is TGTGCCAGCAGCTTAAGAAGGGATAGCGGGGGGTCCTACAATGAGCAGTTCTTC. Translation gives CASSLRRDSGGSYNEQFF.

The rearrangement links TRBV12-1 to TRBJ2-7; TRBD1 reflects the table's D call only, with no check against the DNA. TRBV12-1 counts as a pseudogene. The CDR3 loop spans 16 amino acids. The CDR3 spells CASSFCPGTVVYEQYF. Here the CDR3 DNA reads TGTGCCAGCAGCTTTTGTCCCGGGACAGTGGTCTACGAGCAGTACTTC.

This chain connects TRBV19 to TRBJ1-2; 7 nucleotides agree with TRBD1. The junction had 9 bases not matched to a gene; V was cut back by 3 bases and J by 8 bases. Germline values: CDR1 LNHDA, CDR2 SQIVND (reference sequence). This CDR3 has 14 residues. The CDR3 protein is CASSIWDSSAGYTF. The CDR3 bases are TGTGCCAGTAGTATCTGGGACAGCTCGGCCGGCTACACCTTC.

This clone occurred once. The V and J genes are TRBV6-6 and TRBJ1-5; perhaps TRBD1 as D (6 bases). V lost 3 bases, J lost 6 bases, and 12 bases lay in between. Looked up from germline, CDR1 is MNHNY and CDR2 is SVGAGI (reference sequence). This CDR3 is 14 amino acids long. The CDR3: CASSYSGESQPQHF. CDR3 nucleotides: TGTGCCAGCAGTTATTCAGGGGAAAGTCAGCCCCAGCATTTT.

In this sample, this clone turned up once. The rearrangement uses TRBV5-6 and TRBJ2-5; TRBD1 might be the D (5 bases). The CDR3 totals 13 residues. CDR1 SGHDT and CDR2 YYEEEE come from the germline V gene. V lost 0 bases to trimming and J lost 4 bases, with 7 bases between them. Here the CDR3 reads CASSLVRAETQYF. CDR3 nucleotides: TGTGCCAGCAGCTTGGTCAGGGCAGAGACCCAGTACTTC.

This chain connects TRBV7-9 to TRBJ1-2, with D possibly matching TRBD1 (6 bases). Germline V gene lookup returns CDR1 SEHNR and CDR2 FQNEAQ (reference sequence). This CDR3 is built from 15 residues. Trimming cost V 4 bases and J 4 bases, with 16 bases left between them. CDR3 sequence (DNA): TGTGCCAGCAGCTCCTCGGACAGCCATATCTATGGCTACACCTTC. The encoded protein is CASSSSDSHIYGYTF.

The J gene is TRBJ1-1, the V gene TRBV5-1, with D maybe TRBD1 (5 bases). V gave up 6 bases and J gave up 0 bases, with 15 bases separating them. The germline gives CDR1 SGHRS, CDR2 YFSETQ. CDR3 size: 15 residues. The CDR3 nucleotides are TGCGCCAGCACCGGTAAGGGGACGGTGAACACTGAAGCTTTCTTT. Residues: CASTGKGTVNTEAFF.

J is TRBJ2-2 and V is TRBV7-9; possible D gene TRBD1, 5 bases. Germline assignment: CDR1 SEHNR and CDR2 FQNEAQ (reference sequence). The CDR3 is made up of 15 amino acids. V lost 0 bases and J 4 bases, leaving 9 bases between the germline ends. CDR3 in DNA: TGTGCCAGCAGCTTAGCAGGGGTGGGCACCGGGGAGCTGTTTTTT. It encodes CASSLAGVGTGELFF.

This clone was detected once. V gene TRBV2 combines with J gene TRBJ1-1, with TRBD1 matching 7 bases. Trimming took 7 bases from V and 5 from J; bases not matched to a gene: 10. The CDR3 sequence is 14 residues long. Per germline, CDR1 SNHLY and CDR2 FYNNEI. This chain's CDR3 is CASKLRGLITEAFF. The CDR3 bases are TGTGCCAGCAAGTTAAGGGGGCTAATAACTGAAGCTTTCTTT. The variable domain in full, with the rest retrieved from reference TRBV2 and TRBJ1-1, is EPEVTQTPSHQVTQMGQEVILRCVPISNHLYFYWYRQILGQKVEFLVSFYNNEISEKSEIFDDQFSVERPDGSNFTLKIRSTKLEDSAMYFCASKLRGLITEAFFGQGTRLTVV.

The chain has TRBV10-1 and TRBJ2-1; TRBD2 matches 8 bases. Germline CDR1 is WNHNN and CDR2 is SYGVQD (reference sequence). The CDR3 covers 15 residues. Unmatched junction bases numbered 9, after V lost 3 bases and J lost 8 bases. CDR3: CASSDAAGARDEQFF. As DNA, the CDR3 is TGCGCCAGCAGTGATGCAGCGGGGGCCAGAGATGAGCAGTTCTTC.

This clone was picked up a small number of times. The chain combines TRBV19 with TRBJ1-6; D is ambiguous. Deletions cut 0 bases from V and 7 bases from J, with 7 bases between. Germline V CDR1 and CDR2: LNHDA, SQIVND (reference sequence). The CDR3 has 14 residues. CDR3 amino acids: CASSIDGRNSPLHF. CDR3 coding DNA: TGTGCCAGTAGTATAGACGGCAGAAATTCACCCCTCCACTTT.

The CDR3 DNA follows: TGTGCCAGCAGCTCGCCGACAGGGGACTATGGCTACACCTTC. It encodes CASSSPTGDYGYTF. V and J are TRBV21-1 and TRBJ1-2; TRBD1 is taken as the D call from the table, unchecked against the DNA. TRBV21-1 is designated a pseudogene. The CDR3 is 14 residues long.

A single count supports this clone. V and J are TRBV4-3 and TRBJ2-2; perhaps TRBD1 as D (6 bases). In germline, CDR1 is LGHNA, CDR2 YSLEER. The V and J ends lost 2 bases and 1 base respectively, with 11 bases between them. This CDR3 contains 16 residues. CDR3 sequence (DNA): TGCGCCAGCAGCCAACCCGGGACAATGAACACCGGGGAGCTGTTTTTT. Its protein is CASSQPGTMNTGELFF.

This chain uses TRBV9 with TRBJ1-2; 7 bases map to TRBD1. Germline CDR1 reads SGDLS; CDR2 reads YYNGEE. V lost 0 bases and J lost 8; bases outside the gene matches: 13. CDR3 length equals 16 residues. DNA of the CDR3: TGTGCCAGCAGCGTAGCTACAGTACAGGGGAAGGGGGGCTACACCTTC. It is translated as CASSVATVQGKGGYTF.